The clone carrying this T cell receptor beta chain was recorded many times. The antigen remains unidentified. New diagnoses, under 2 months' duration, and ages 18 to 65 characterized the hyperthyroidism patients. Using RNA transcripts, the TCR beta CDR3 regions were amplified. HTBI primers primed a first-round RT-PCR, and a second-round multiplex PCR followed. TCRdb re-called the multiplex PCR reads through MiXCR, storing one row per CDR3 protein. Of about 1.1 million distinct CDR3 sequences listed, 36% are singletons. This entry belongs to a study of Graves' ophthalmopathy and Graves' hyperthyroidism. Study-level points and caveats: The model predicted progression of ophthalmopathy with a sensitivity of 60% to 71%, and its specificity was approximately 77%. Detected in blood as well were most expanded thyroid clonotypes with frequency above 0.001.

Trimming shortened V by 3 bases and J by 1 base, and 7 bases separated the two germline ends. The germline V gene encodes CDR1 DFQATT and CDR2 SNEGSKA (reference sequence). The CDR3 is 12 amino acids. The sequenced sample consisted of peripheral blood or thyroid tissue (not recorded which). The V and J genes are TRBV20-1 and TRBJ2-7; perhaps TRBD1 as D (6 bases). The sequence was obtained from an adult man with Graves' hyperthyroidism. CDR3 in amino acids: CSASDRSYEQYF. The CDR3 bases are TGCAGTGCTAGCGACAGGTCCTACGAGCAGTACTTC.